Reported below is one T cell receptor beta chain. The sample belongs to a study of T cell responses to AZD1222 COVID-19 vaccine. The germline V gene has CDR1 SGHKS and CDR2 YYEKEE (reference sequence). Between the trimmed V and J ends, which lost 5 bases and 0 bases, there was a span of 8 bases. The CDR3 loop spans 13 amino acids. The method was immunoSEQ multiplex PCR; TCRdb's version includes in-frame clones alone and lacks a portion of them. Of 85,000 to 130,000 clones listed, roughly 90% are singletons. The input for sequencing was peripheral blood, taken on day 0 of AZD1222 vaccination. The chain has TRBV5-5 and TRBJ2-5; no firm D call. This receptor was taken from an adult in good health. CDR3 bases: TGTGCCAGCAGTCCCTGGCACCAAGAGACCCAGTACTTC. This sequence encodes CASSPWHQETQYF.